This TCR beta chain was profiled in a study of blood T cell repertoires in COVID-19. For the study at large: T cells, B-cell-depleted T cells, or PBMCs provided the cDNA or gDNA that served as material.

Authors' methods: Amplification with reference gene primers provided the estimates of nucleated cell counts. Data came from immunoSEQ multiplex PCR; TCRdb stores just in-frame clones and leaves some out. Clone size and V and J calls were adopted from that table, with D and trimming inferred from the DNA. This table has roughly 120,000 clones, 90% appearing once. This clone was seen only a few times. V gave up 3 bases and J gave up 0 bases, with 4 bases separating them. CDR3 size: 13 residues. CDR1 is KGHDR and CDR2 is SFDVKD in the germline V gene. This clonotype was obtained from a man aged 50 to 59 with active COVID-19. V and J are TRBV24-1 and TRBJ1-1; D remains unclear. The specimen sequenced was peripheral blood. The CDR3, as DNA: TGTGCCACCAGTGATCCCATGAACACTGAAGCTTTCTTT. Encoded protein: CATSDPMNTEAFF.